The 21 T cell receptor beta chains listed next were all sequenced from one sample in a study of CD4+ T cells in melanoma. Some clones are missing from TCRdb's copy, which holds only in-frame ones; the method was immunoSEQ multiplex PCR. Altogether 90,000 to 130,000 clones are present, 80% to 95% being singletons, with the ten largest covering 2.5% to 3.5%. The specimen was peripheral blood. All receptors derive from a human donor with melanoma.

In DNA, the CDR3 is TGTGCCAGCAGCCCAGGCAGGGGTAATTCACCCCTCCACTTT. Translation gives CASSPGRGNSPLHF. This sequence joins TRBV7-9 and TRBJ1-6; weak D call: TRBD1 (6 bases). The V gene's germline CDR1 is SEHNR and CDR2 FQNEAQ (reference sequence). The CDR3 has 14 residues. Trimming shortened V by 5 bases and J by 6 bases, and 11 bases separated the two germline ends.

This sequence joins TRBV29-1 and TRBJ2-3, with 11 bases fitting TRBD2. CDR3 length: 13 residues. After removal of 6 bases from V and 4 bases from J, the junction contained 3 bases not matched to a gene. CDR1 SQVTM and CDR2 ANQGSEA come from the germline V gene. Here the CDR3 reads CSVLSGGADTQYF. Here the CDR3 DNA reads TGCAGCGTACTTAGCGGGGGGGCAGATACGCAGTATTTT.

This clone was seen once. V is TRBV6-6 and J is TRBJ1-5; unclear D gene. Trimming pared 10 bases from V and 0 bases from J, leaving 13 bases between. The CDR3 sequence is 14 residues long. Germline V lookup: CDR1 MNHNY, CDR2 SVGAGI (reference sequence). The DNA of the CDR3 is TGTGCCACCCAAGACGGATATAGCAATCAGCCCCAGCATTTT. It translates to CATQDGYSNQPQHF.

The genes are TRBV28 and TRBJ1-2; 9 bases line up with TRBD1. With 5 bases clipped from V and 1 base from J, the junction kept 5 bases outside the gene matches. CDR3 length: 15 amino acids. The germline gives CDR1 MDHEN, CDR2 SYDVKM. The CDR3 nucleotides are TGTGCCAGCAGTGAGAACAGGGGGCTTAACTATGGCTACACCTTC. Translated: CASSENRGLNYGYTF.

This chain uses TRBV11-3 with TRBJ2-1; D gene unclear. Per germline, CDR1 SGHNT and CDR2 YENEEA. V was trimmed by 5 bases and J by 9 bases, leaving 11 bases between them. The length of the CDR3 is 12 residues. The chain's CDR3 is CASSPDWGEQFF. Written as DNA, the CDR3 is TGTGCCAGCAGCCCCGATTGGGGTGAGCAGTTCTTC.

The chain's CDR3 is CASRPRSSYNEQFF. DNA for the CDR3: TGTGCCAGCAGACCCAGGAGCTCCTACAATGAGCAGTTCTTC. J is TRBJ2-1 and V is TRBV7-2; no reliable D call. CDR1 is SGHTA and CDR2 is FQGNSA in the germline V gene. The V end was cut by 6 bases, the J end by 0 bases, with 9 bases between. The CDR3 is 14 amino acids.

This clone has just a few counts. The chain couples TRBV30 to TRBJ1-5, with 8 bases that match TRBD1. Germline V lookup: CDR1 GTSNPN, CDR2 SVGIG (reference sequence). This CDR3 has 14 amino acids. Losses at the gene ends were 2 bases for V and 7 bases for J; bases not matched to a gene: 7. The CDR3 reads CAWSTTGAGQPQHF. The CDR3 nucleotides read TGTGCCTGGAGTACGACAGGGGCCGGCCAGCCCCAGCATTTT. The variable domain in full, completed from reference TRBV30 and TRBJ1-5, reads SQTIHQWPATLVQPVGSPLSLECTVEGTSNPNLYWYRQAAGRGLQLLFYSVGIGQISSEVPQNLSASRPQDRQFILSSKKLLLSDSGFYLCAWSTTGAGQPQHFGDGTRLSIL.

This rearrangement joins TRBV5-4 to TRBJ2-6; a possible D gene is TRBD1 (6 bases). The germline CDR1 and CDR2 sequences are SGHNT and YYREEE (reference sequence). The germline V and J ends were trimmed by 1 base and 0 bases, with 8 bases remaining between them. The CDR3 covers 16 residues. CDR3 sequence: CASSLPGASGANVLTF. In DNA form, the CDR3 reads TGTGCCAGCAGCTTGCCAGGGGCCTCTGGGGCCAACGTCCTGACTTTC.

This sequence joins TRBV6-6 and TRBJ2-7; 8 bases fit TRBD2. Trimming took 11 bases from V and 6 from J; bases not matched to a gene: 9. CDR1 and CDR2 from the germline V gene are MNHNY and SVGAGI (reference sequence). The CDR3 covers 12 residues. CDR3 protein: CAASTSAREQYF. The DNA for the CDR3 is TGTGCCGCGTCGACTAGCGCCCGCGAGCAGTACTTC.

The rearrangement uses TRBV11-2 and TRBJ2-7; 9 positions agree with TRBD1. Germline values: CDR1 SGHAT, CDR2 FQNNGV. V shed 5 bases and J 4 bases; nucleotides not matched to a gene: 9. The CDR3 length is 15 residues. CDR3 nucleotides: TGTGCCAGCAGCACAGCCGGGACAGGGTTGTACGAGCAGTACTTC. As protein: CASSTAGTGLYEQYF.

V usage is TRBV18 and J usage is TRBJ2-3, with D unresolved. The CDR3 runs to 12 residues. Germline values: CDR1 KGHSH, CDR2 LQKENI. The germline V and J ends were trimmed by 0 bases and 6 bases, with 4 bases remaining between them. The CDR3 loop is CASSPPGDTQYF. The CDR3 DNA reads as TGTGCCAGCTCACCACCCGGGGATACGCAGTATTTT.

The genes are TRBV7-9 and TRBJ2-3; 9 positions match TRBD2. Per germline, CDR1 SEHNR and CDR2 FQNEAQ (reference sequence). V lost 6 bases and J lost 4; bases outside the gene matches: 2. This CDR3 is 13 amino acids long. For the CDR3, the DNA is TGTGCCAGCAGTCGCGGGGGGGCAGATACGCAGTATTTT. It specifies CASSRGGADTQYF.

The chain carries TRBV19 and TRBJ2-2, with TRBD2 identical over 13 bases. CDR1 and CDR2 (germline): LNHDA, SQIVND (reference sequence). V was pared by 8 bases and J by 6 bases, with 3 bases of the junction left unmatched. The CDR3 extends over 14 amino acids. Written as DNA, the CDR3 is TGTGCCAGTCGGACTAGCGGGGGCTCCGGGGAGCTGTTTTTT. Residues: CASRTSGGSGELFF.

A few counts support this clone. The J gene is TRBJ1-4, the V gene TRBV5-4; the D is unclear. CDR3 length equals 13 residues. The V gene lost 2 bases and the J gene lost 5 bases, with 7 bases spanning the gap. The V gene's germline CDR1 is SGHNT and CDR2 YYREEE (reference sequence). This CDR3 reads CASSLKGNEKLFF. DNA of the CDR3: TGTGCCAGCAGCTTAAAGGGAAATGAAAAACTGTTTTTT.

The V and J genes are TRBV7-6 and TRBJ2-1; 7 bases fit TRBD2. Germline values: CDR1 SGHVS, CDR2 FNYEAQ. V lost 0 bases, J lost 5 bases, and 1 base stayed unmatched. The CDR3 covers 14 residues. For the CDR3, the DNA is TGTGCCAGCAGCTTAGCGGGGGGGAACAATGAGCAGTTCTTC. It specifies CASSLAGGNNEQFF. The full variable domain, completed using reference TRBV7-6 and TRBJ2-1, is GAGVSQSPRYKVTKRGQDVALRCDPISGHVSLYWYRQALGQGPEFLTYFNYEAQQDKSGLPNDRFSAERPEGSISTLTIQRTEQRDSAMYRCASSLAGGNNEQFFGPGTRLTVL.

The V and J genes are TRBV6-4 and TRBJ2-2, with D uncertain. CDR3 size: 12 residues. CDR1 MRHNA and CDR2 SNTAGT come from the germline V gene. V lost 11 bases, J lost 0 bases, and 7 bases lay in between. CDR3 loop: CASLANTGELFF. The CDR3 DNA reads as TGTGCCTCCCTCGCGAACACCGGGGAGCTGTTTTTT.

V usage is TRBV7-3 and J usage is TRBJ2-1; 9 nucleotides agree with TRBD2. The ends lost 5 bases at V and 5 bases at J; junction bases unmatched: 7. The germline V gene encodes CDR1 SGHTA and CDR2 FQGTGA. This CDR3 has 15 amino acids. The CDR3 nucleotides read TGTGCCAGCAGCCCCCTAGCGGGGTTCGACAATGAGCAGTTCTTC. Translation: CASSPLAGFDNEQFF.

This chain links TRBV6-5 with TRBJ1-1, with D maybe TRBD1 (6 bases). The V end lost 6 bases, the J end lost 2 bases, and 10 bases lay between the germline ends. This CDR3 has 13 residues. From germline, CDR1 is MNHEY and CDR2 SVGAGI. The CDR3: CASSRGGNTEAFF. CDR3 bases: TGTGCCAGCAGCCGAGGGGGAAACACTGAAGCTTTCTTT.

This chain joins TRBV19 and TRBJ1-1, with a weak D call TRBD1 (6 bases). Germline CDR1 reads LNHDA; CDR2 reads SQIVND (reference sequence). The germline V and J ends were trimmed by 8 bases and 5 bases, with 18 bases remaining between them. The CDR3 totals 14 residues. The CDR3 bases are TGTGCCAGTTCCTGGGCGGGGGCGAAAACTGAAGCTTTCTTT. Residues: CASSWAGAKTEAFF.

The gene calls are TRBV28 and TRBJ2-3, with a weak D call TRBD1 (7 bases). Trimming left V 7 bases short and J 5 bases short, with 22 bases between. The CDR3 is made up of 16 amino acids. Germline V gene sequence: CDR1 MDHEN, CDR2 SYDVKM. CDR3 loop: CASTKGGRGQGDTQYF. CDR3 DNA sequence: TGTGCCAGCACCAAGGGGGGTAGGGGGCAAGGAGATACGCAGTATTTT.

The rearrangement links TRBV18 to TRBJ1-4, with no clear D. CDR3 length: 14 amino acids. Deletions cut 3 bases from V and 8 bases from J, with 13 bases between. Germline V gene data show CDR1 as KGHSH and CDR2 as LQKENI. CDR3: CASSPSFPGEKLFF. The DNA of the CDR3 is TGTGCCAGCTCACCCTCCTTCCCTGGGGAAAAACTGTTTTTT.